This T cell receptor (beta chain) was sequenced in a study of blood T cell repertoires in COVID-19. Study-wide context: Both acute and convalescent COVID-19 samples were obtained from the United States, Italy and Spain. PBMCs, B-cell-depleted T cells, or T cells provided the cDNA or gDNA that made up the material.

Per the original data handling: Counts of nucleated cells, estimated from reference gene primer amplification, were obtained. Only in-frame clones appear in the TCRdb table, and some are missing; sequencing was by immunoSEQ multiplex PCR. The D gene and trimming were derived from the DNA, and the V and J assignments and clone size from that table. This table has about 100,000 clones, around 79% appearing once. CDR1 is MNHEY and CDR2 is SMNVEV in the germline V gene (reference sequence). CDR3 length: 15 residues. J gave up 3 bases and V 9 bases, and 8 bases lay outside the gene matches. The source is a woman older than 75 with active or convalescent COVID-19. Sequencing was done on a sample of peripheral blood. The chain combines TRBV27 with TRBJ2-2; 9 bases are shared with TRBD1. In nucleotides, the CDR3 is TGTGCCAGTCTCCGGGACAGGGCCGACACCGGGGAGCTGTTTTTT. This translates into CASLRDRADTGELFF.